The clone carrying this TCR beta chain was observed a few times. V lost 5 bases to trimming and J lost 4 bases; unmatched junction nucleotides: 8. Germline values: CDR1 SGHTA, CDR2 FQGNSA. The CDR3 runs to 15 residues. The data were taken from a study of immune characterization of retroperitoneal liposarcoma. TCRdb ran MiXCR on the PCR reads and lists one entry per CDR3 protein. The sample lists some 9,600 distinct CDR3 sequences, under 30% occurring once. The source is a male donor with retroperitoneal liposarcoma. The specimen was blood. This chain connects TRBV7-2 to TRBJ1-5, with 7 positions matching TRBD1. CDR3: CASSNRQGTNQPQHF. In nucleotides, the CDR3 is TGTGCCAGCAGCAACCGACAGGGAACGAATCAGCCCCAGCATTTT.